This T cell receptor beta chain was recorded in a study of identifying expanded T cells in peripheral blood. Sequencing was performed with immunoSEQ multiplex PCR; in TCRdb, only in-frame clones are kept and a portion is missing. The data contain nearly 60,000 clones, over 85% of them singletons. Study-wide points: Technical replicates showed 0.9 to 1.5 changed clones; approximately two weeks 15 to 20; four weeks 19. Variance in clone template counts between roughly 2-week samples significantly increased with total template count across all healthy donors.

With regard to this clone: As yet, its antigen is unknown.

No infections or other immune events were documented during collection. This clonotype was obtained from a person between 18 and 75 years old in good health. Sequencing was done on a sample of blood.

CDR3 nucleotide sequence: TGTGCCAGCAGCCCCCTAGGGGGGGGGACGCAGTATTTT. Translating it yields CASSPLGGGTQYF. The rearrangement joins TRBV7-3 to TRBJ2-3; tentative D call: TRBD2 (7 bases). The ends were cut back, 5 bases at V and 9 bases at J, with 15 bases in the middle. The CDR3 has 13 residues. The germline gives CDR1 SGHTA, CDR2 FQGTGA.